The rows below give T cell receptor beta chains drawn from one sample of a study of cytomegalovirus exposure and HLA in healthy donors. Repertoires were generated with immunoSEQ multiplex PCR, while TCRdb's copy carries only in-frame clones and drops some. The profile shows under 110,000 clones, roughly 80% of them singletons. Sequencing used PBMCs. The receptors shown here come from a man in his forties in good health and CMV-seronegative. Both conserved end residues are part of each CDR3. D genes are given only for firm matches. Clone size is stated in some rows and not others, as once, few, many or a class when expanded.

d_call	clone_size	v_call	j_call	cdr3_aa	cdr3_nt
NA	NA	TRBV28	TRBJ2-3	CASSLPGVADTQYF	TGTGCCAGCAGTTTACCGGGGGTGGCAGATACGCAGTATTTT
NA	once	TRBV7-6	TRBJ2-7	CASSSGVGLYF	TGTGCCAGCAGCTCAGGGGTCGGTCTGTACTTC
NA	NA	TRBV6-1	TRBJ2-7	CASSEALNLPEQYF	TGTGCCAGCAGTGAAGCACTCAATCTTCCCGAGCAGTACTTC
NA	NA	TRBV7-8	TRBJ1-1	CASSARTGGYTEAFF	TGTGCCAGCAGCGCACGAACCGGGGGATACACTGAAGCTTTCTTT
TRBD1	few	TRBV4-1	TRBJ1-2	CASSQDGDSYGYTF	TGCGCCAGCAGCCAAGATGGGGACAGCTATGGCTACACCTTC
TRBD1	few	TRBV19	TRBJ1-1	CASTPDRVGEAFF	TGTGCCAGTACCCCCGACAGGGTTGGTGAAGCTTTCTTT
NA	NA	TRBV6-1	TRBJ1-2	CASSGTRDYGYTF	TGTGCCAGCAGTGGTACGAGGGACTATGGCTACACCTTC
TRBD2	NA	TRBV2	TRBJ2-5	CASRDSGGNQETQYF	TGTGCCAGCAGAGATAGCGGGGGGAACCAAGAGACCCAGTACTTC
TRBD1	NA	TRBV5-5	TRBJ2-1	CASSTTGGEQFF	TGTGCCAGCAGCACTACAGGGGGCGAGCAGTTCTTC
TRBD1	once	TRBV7-9	TRBJ1-4	CASSLGQSNEKLFF	TGTGCCAGCAGCTTGGGACAGTCTAATGAAAAACTGTTTTTT
TRBD1	NA	TRBV27	TRBJ2-1	CASSLSRGHNERFF	TGTGCCAGCAGTTTATCTAGGGGGCACAATGAGCGGTTCTTC
NA	NA	TRBV19	TRBJ1-6	CATSGQGQSPLHF	NA
TRBD1	NA	TRBV19	TRBJ2-2	CASSAGGPGELFF	TGTGCCAGTAGTGCAGGGGGCCCCGGGGAGCTGTTTTTT
NA	few	TRBV5-5	TRBJ1-4	CASSLRTNEKLFF	TGTGCCAGCAGCTTGAGAACAAATGAAAAACTGTTTTTT